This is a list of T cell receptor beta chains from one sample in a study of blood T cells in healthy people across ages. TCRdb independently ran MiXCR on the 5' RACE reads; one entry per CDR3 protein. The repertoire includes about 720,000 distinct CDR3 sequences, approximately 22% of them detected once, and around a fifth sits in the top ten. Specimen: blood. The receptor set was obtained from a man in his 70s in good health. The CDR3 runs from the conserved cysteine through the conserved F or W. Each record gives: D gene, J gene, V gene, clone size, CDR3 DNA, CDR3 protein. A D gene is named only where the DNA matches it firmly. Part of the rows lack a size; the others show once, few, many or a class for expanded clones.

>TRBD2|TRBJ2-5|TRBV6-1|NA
TGTGCCAGCAGTGAAGTGGGTAGCGGGAGTGGAGAGACCCAGTACTTC
CASSEVGSGSGETQYF
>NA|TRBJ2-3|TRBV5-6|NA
TGTGCCAGCAGCTTGTGGTATTCTGACGGACGCATCACAGATACGCAGTATTTT
CASSLWYSDGRITDTQYF
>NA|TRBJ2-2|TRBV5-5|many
TGTGCCAGCAGCCCGAGTAGGAACCCGAACACCGGGGAGCTGTTTTTT
CASSPSRNPNTGELFF
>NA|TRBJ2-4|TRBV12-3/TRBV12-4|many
TGTGCCAGCAGCTCCTGGGGGGACAGATCACGAAACATTCAGTACTTC
CASSSWGDRSRNIQYF
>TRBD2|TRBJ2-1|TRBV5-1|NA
TGCGCCAGCAGTCTTAGCGGGGGGGCATTGGAGCAGTTCTTC
CASSLSGGALEQFF
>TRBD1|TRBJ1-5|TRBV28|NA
TGTGCCAGCAGCAGAAAAGGACAGGGACGGCAGCCCCAGCATTTT
CASSRKGQGRQPQHF
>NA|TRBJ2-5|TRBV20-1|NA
TGCAGTGCTAGAGGTCCCAGGGGCGAGACCCAGTACTTC
CSARGPRGETQYF
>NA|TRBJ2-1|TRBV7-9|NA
TGTGCCAGCAGCCACCGGGACAAGTACAATGAGCAGTTCTTC
CASSHRDKYNEQFF
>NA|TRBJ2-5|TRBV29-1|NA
TGCAGCGTTGAGTCGGCAGGATCCCAGGGGACCCAGTACTTC
CSVESAGSQGTQYF
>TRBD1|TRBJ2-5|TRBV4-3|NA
TGCGCCAGCAGCCAAGACGTCAGGGGGCGAGTGGAGACCCAGTACTTC
CASSQDVRGRVETQYF
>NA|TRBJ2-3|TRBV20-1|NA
TGCAGTGCCCCGCTGGGAGCGGTCTTGGATACGCAGTATTTT
CSAPLGAVLDTQYF
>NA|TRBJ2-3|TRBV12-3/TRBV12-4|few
TGTGCCAGCAGTTTCAGGCCGCCCGATGTAGATACGCAGTATTTT
CASSFRPPDVDTQYF
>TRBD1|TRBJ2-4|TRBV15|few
TGTGCCACCAGCAGAGAAGGGACAGTGGGGAACATTCAGTACTTC
CATSREGTVGNIQYF
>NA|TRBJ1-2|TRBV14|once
TGTGCCAGCAGCACAAACCCCTGGACCCAATATGGCTGCACCTTC
CASSTNPWTQYGCTF
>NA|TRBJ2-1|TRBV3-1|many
TGTGCCAGCAGCCAACAGTACCGGGACGGTGAGCAGTTCTTC
CASSQQYRDGEQFF
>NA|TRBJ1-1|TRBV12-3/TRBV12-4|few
TGTGCCAGCACCCTACAGGGTGCGAACACTGAAGCTTTCTTT
CASTLQGANTEAFF
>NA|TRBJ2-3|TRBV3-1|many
TGTGCCAGCAGCCAATGGACTGGGGGAGATACGCAGTATTTT
CASSQWTGGDTQYF
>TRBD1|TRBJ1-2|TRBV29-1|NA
TGCAGCGTAAATCGACAGGGCCGAGTGGGACTCAACTATGGCTACACCTTC
CSVNRQGRVGLNYGYTF
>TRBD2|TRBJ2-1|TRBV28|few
TGTGCCAGCACCTTGGGGGGGACGAGCTCCTACAATGAGCAGTTCTTC
CASTLGGTSSYNEQFF
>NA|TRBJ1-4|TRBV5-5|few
TGTGCCAGCAGCTATGATATTTATTCTGGGAGAGGACCGGAAAAACTGTTTTTT
CASSYDIYSGRGPEKLFF
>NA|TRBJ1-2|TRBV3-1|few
TGTGCCAGCAGCGCCTTTGGGGGGAACTATGGCTACACCTTC
CASSAFGGNYGYTF
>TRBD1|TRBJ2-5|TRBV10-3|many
TGTGCCATCGGGGGACAGTCTCGGGAGACCCAGTACTTC
CAIGGQSRETQYF
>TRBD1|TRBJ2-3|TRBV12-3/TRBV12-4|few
TGTGCCAGCATACGGGGGACAGGGGTTCCAGATACGCAGTATTTT
CASIRGTGVPDTQYF
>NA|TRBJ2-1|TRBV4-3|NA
TGCGCCAGCAGCGAGCGGAGCTCCTACAATGAGCAGTTCTTC
CASSERSSYNEQFF
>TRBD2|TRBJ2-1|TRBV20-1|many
TGCAGTGCTAGAGTAGGGAGCGGGAGGATTAATGAGCAGTTCTTC
CSARVGSGRINEQFF
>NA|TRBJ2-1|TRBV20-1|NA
TGCAGTGCCCCCCTTGGGCGGGATTACAATGAGCAGTTCTTC
CSAPLGRDYNEQFF
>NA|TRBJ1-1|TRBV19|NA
TGTGCCAGTAGTGTGCCCCCGGAGAGGGTGAAAACTGAAGCTTTCTTT
CASSVPPERVKTEAFF
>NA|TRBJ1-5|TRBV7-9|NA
TGTGCCAGCAGCTTGGGTTCGGATCAGCCCCAGCATTTT
CASSLGSDQPQHF
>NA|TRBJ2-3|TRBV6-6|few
TGTGCCAGCAGTTACTCGGCCTACGGGGCAGATACGCAGTATTTT
CASSYSAYGADTQYF
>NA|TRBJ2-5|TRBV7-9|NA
TGTGCCAGCAGCTTTAGGACAGGACTAGACCAAGAGACCCAGTACTTC
CASSFRTGLDQETQYF
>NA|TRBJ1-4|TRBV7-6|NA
TGTGCCAGCAGCTTAGGGATCGTTGGGGTTGAAAAACTGTTTTTT
CASSLGIVGVEKLFF
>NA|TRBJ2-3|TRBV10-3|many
TGTGCCATCAGTGAACGGCCACCCGGGACAGATACGCAGTATTTT
CAISERPPGTDTQYF
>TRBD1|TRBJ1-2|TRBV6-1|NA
TGTGCCAGCAGGACCAACCCGGGACAGGGGAACTATGGCTACACCTTC
CASRTNPGQGNYGYTF
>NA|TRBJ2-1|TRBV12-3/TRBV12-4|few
TGTGCCAGCATTTGGGGTACGGGCACCTGGGGCAATGAGCAGTTCTTC
CASIWGTGTWGNEQFF
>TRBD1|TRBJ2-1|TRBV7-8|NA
TGTGCCAGCAGGTCCGGGACAGTGAATTACAATGAGCAGTTCTTC
CASRSGTVNYNEQFF
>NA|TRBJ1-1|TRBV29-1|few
TGCAGCGCTGCTGGACAGCTGAACACTGAAGCTTTCTTT
CSAAGQLNTEAFF
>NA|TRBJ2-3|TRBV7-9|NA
TGTGCCAGCACCACCTTGGCAGATACGCAGTATTTT
CASTTLADTQYF
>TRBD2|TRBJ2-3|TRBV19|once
TGTGCCAGTAGACCGGGGACTAGCGGGGGAACGGTAGATACGCAGTATTTT
CASRPGTSGGTVDTQYF
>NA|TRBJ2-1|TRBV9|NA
TGTGCCAGCCAGGACGGGGGCTACAATGAGCAGTTCTTC
CASQDGGYNEQFF